The 9 T cell receptor beta chains presented below share a single source sample, sequenced in a study of blood T cell repertoires in COVID-19. Sequenced by immunoSEQ multiplex PCR; TCRdb stores in-frame clones only, minus some. The sample shows hundreds of thousands of clones, about four fifths of them seen only once. The specimen sequenced was peripheral blood. These receptors originate from a woman between 40 and 50 years old with active or convalescent COVID-19.

This clone was detected once. The V and J genes are TRBV30 and TRBJ1-3, with a tentative D call TRBD1 (5 bases). Trimming removed 5 bases at V and 2 bases at J, with 13 bases between. The CDR3 has 14 residues. CDR1 GTSNPN and CDR2 SVGIG come from the germline V gene (reference sequence). The CDR3 region has the DNA TGTGCCTGGGCCCAGGGTTCTGCTGGAAACACCATATATTTT. Translating it yields CAWAQGSAGNTIYF.

V gene TRBV18 combines with J gene TRBJ2-7; perhaps TRBD2 as D (6 bases). V was cut by 1 base and J by 0 bases, with 13 bases left in between. Per germline, CDR1 KGHSH and CDR2 LQKENI. The CDR3 covers 16 residues. In DNA, the CDR3 is TGTGCCAGCTCACCACAACTAGCCGGGTCCTCCTACGAGCAGTACTTC. Its protein product is CASSPQLAGSSYEQYF.

V gene TRBV21-1 combines with J gene TRBJ2-7; the D call in the table, TRBD1, was not verified against the DNA. TRBV21-1 is a pseudogene. This CDR3 spans 16 amino acids. In nucleotides, the CDR3 is TGTGCCAGCAGCAAAGGAACATACAGGGAGAGGTACGAGCAGTACTTC. Encoded protein: CASSKGTYRERYEQYF.

The J gene is TRBJ2-7, the V gene TRBV29-1; 9 nucleotides line up with TRBD1. Germline V gene lookup returns CDR1 SQVTM and CDR2 ANQGSEA. CDR3 length: 15 amino acids. The J segment lost 0 bases and the V segment lost 6 bases, leaving 9 bases of the junction unmatched. The CDR3 nucleotides read TGCAGCGTCAAGGGACAGGGAGTCACCTCCTACGAGCAGTACTTC. This encodes CSVKGQGVTSYEQYF.

V is TRBV6-1 and J is TRBJ1-4; 7 nucleotides line up with TRBD1. The V gene's germline CDR1 is MNHNS and CDR2 SASEGT. J lost 0 bases, V lost 1 base, and 5 bases had no gene match. This CDR3 is built from 17 residues. The CDR3 spells CASSEDGQGATNEKLFF. For the CDR3, the DNA is TGTGCCAGCAGTGAAGATGGGCAGGGGGCAACTAATGAAAAACTGTTTTTT.

J is TRBJ1-2 and V is TRBV7-8, with 9 bases fitting TRBD1. The CDR3 length is 15 residues. Germline assignment: CDR1 SGHVS and CDR2 FQNEAQ. The J segment lost 3 bases and the V segment lost 4 bases, leaving 6 bases of the junction unmatched. The CDR3 bases are TGTGCCAGCAGCTCTTCGGACAGGGGTGACTATGGCTACACCTTC. This gives the protein CASSSSDRGDYGYTF.

The V call is TRBV24-1, the J call TRBJ1-2; D call uncertain. The CDR3 has 13 residues. V lost 3 bases and J 2 bases, leaving 6 bases between the germline ends. Germline assignment: CDR1 KGHDR and CDR2 SFDVKD. The CDR3 DNA is TGTGCCACCAGTGATCAGTGGAACTATGGCTACACCTTC. The encoded protein is CATSDQWNYGYTF.

The chain has TRBV7-3 and TRBJ1-1; TRBD1 aligns across 9 bases. The CDR3 has 14 residues. Germline V gene sequence: CDR1 SGHTA, CDR2 FQGTGA. V shed 2 bases and J 4 bases; nucleotides not matched to a gene: 2. The CDR3 bases are TGTGCCAGCAGCTTAGGACAGGGGAGCACTGAAGCTTTCTTT. The encoded protein is CASSLGQGSTEAFF.

This rearrangement joins TRBV4-3 to TRBJ1-5; D call uncertain. The CDR3 contains 14 residues. The germline CDR1 and CDR2 sequences are LGHNA and YSLEER. The V end lost 1 base, the J end lost 4 bases, and 8 bases lay between the germline ends. CDR3 in amino acids: CASSQGLGNQPQHF. CDR3 bases: TGCGCCAGCAGCCAAGGACTTGGGAATCAGCCCCAGCATTTT.